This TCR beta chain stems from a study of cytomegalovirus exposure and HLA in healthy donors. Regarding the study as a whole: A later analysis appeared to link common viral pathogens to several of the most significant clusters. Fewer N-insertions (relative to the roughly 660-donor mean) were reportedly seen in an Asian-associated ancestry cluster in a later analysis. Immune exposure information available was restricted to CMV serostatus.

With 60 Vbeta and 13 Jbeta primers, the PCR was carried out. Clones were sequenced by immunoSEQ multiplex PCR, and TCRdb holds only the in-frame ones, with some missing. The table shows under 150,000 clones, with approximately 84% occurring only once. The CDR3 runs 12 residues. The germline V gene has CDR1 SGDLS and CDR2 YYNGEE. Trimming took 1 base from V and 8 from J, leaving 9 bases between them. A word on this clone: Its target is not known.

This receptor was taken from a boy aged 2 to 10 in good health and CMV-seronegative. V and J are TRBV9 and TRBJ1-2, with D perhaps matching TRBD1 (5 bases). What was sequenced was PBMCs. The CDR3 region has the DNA TGTGCCAGCAGCGTACAGGGATGGGGCTACACCTTC. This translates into CASSVQGWGYTF.